Included here is one T cell receptor beta chain sequence, with context. The sample comes from a study of blood T cell repertoires in COVID-19. Study details: Some COVID-19 samples were acute and others convalescent; all came from the United States, Italy and Spain. Sources were T cells, B-cell-depleted T cells, or PBMCs; the material itself was cDNA or gDNA.

Enrolment of Seattle patients took place during active infection, and they were followed longitudinally. In the original processing: Scientists estimated how many nucleated cells there were by amplifying reference gene primers. Profiled with immunoSEQ multiplex PCR; TCRdb holds only in-frame clones, not every one. Clone size and V and J calls were adopted from that table, with D and trimming inferred from the DNA. The table includes 150,000 or so clones, around 87% detected once. Germline trimming cut 3 bases from V and 18 bases from J; bases unmatched to any gene: 11. This CDR3 has 13 residues. Germline values: CDR1 KGHSH, CDR2 LQKENI.

The source material was peripheral blood. The chain links TRBV18 to TRBJ1-6; 7 bases align to TRBD1. The source is a man in his sixties with COVID-19, enrolled during active disease. The CDR3 reads CASSPDRQGPSHF. The CDR3 region has the DNA TGTGCCAGCTCACCGGACCGACAGGGCCCCAGCCACTTT.